One and the same sample provided the 28 T cell receptor beta chains below, sequenced in a study of PD-L1 blockade in urothelial cancer. The table came from immunoSEQ multiplex PCR; TCRdb's copy has only in-frame clones and leaves some out. In the table there are roughly 32,000 clones, about 88% of which are singletons. The time point here: peripheral blood 6 weeks after treatment start. The sample in question was PBMCs, obtained around atezolizumab (anti-PD-L1) treatment. The receptor set was obtained from an elderly man with urothelial cancer.

The chain uses TRBV28 and TRBJ2-1; weak D call: TRBD1 (5 bases). Trimming shortened V by 2 bases and J by 7 bases, and 12 bases separated the two germline ends. CDR3 length: 14 residues. Germline CDR1 and CDR2: MDHEN and SYDVKM. CDR3 in amino acids: CASSLGQGVNEQFF. The CDR3 DNA follows: TGTGCCAGCAGTTTAGGGCAGGGTGTTAATGAGCAGTTCTTC.

This sequence joins TRBV7-9 and TRBJ1-4; D is perhaps TRBD1 (5 bases). CDR3 length: 13 amino acids. Trimming took 8 bases from V and 10 from J, leaving 17 bases between them. Germline V lookup: CDR1 SEHNR, CDR2 FQNEAQ (reference sequence). CDR3 amino acids: CASRQSEKGKLFF. The CDR3 region has the DNA TGTGCCAGCCGACAGTCAGAAAAAGGAAAACTGTTTTTT.

V and J are TRBV7-2 and TRBJ2-1; D call uncertain. The V gene's germline CDR1 is SGHTA and CDR2 FQGNSA. The CDR3 spans 12 residues. Between the trimmed V and J ends, which lost 3 bases and 10 bases, there was a span of 10 bases. The CDR3 bases are TGTGCCAGCAGCTTTTTGCGGCAAGAGCAGTTCTTC. It translates to CASSFLRQEQFF.

The chain couples TRBV30 to TRBJ2-1, with TRBD2 matching 11 bases. Germline V gene sequence: CDR1 GTSNPN, CDR2 SVGIG (reference sequence). This CDR3 comprises 15 residues. Trimming cost V 7 bases and J 5 bases; bases outside gene matches: 10. CDR3 DNA: TGTGCCTTACTAGCGGGAGCGGCTATGGACAATGAGCAGTTCTTC. It is translated as CALLAGAAMDNEQFF.

A remark on this clone: Germline and junction disagree at one end, which may indicate a read error. CDR3 in amino acids: CASNRQTETFF. The CDR3 DNA is TGTGCCAGCAACCGACAGACTGAAACTTTCTTT. This chain links TRBV6-1 with TRBJ1-1, with D tentatively TRBD1 (5 bases). CDR3 size: 11 residues. In germline, CDR1 is MNHNS, CDR2 SASEGT.

The genes are TRBV5-1 and TRBJ1-1; D not resolved. V was pared by 6 bases and J by 0 bases, with 9 bases between. This CDR3 comprises 13 residues. Germline V CDR1 and CDR2: SGHRS, YFSETQ. CDR3 protein: CASTNPVNTEAFF. The CDR3, as DNA: TGCGCCAGCACAAACCCGGTGAACACTGAAGCTTTCTTT.

J is TRBJ1-5 and V is TRBV7-2; D may be TRBD1 (5 bases). CDR1 is SGHTA and CDR2 is FQGNSA in the germline V gene. The ends were cut back, 1 base at V and 1 base at J, with 8 bases in the middle. The CDR3 extends over 15 amino acids. The CDR3 region has the DNA TGTGCCAGCAGCTTAGTAGGGGTGAGCAATCAGCCCCAGCATTTT. This codes for CASSLVGVSNQPQHF.

This rearrangement joins TRBV19 to TRBJ2-7; tentatively, D is TRBD2 (7 bases). Germline V CDR1 and CDR2: LNHDA, SQIVND (reference sequence). The V and J ends lost 6 bases and 3 bases respectively, with 15 bases between them. The CDR3 runs to 14 residues. The CDR3 DNA is TGTGCCAGTAGGAGCGGGGACACCCACTACGAGCAGTACTTC. Translation gives CASRSGDTHYEQYF.

The chain recombines TRBV7-2 with TRBJ2-7; 7 bases are shared with TRBD1. The CDR3 consists of 14 residues. V was clipped by 4 bases and J by 4 bases; unmatched bases: 7. From germline, CDR1 is SGHTA and CDR2 FQGNSA. In DNA, the CDR3 is TGTGCCAGCAGCTCCCTCGACAGGGTGTACGAGCAGTACTTC. It encodes CASSSLDRVYEQYF. The full variable domain, rest sourced from reference TRBV7-2 and TRBJ2-7, is GAGVSQSPSNKVTEKGKDVELRCDPISGHTALYWYRQSLGQGLEFLIYFQGNSAPDKSGLPSDRFSAERTGGSVSTLTIQRTQQEDSAVYLCASSSLDRVYEQYFGPGTRLTVT.

This clone was recorded once. The chain uses TRBV6-5 and TRBJ2-1, with a possible D match to TRBD2 (6 bases). Trimming shortened V by 6 bases and J by 1 base, and 13 bases separated the two germline ends. This CDR3 comprises 15 residues. Germline CDR1 and CDR2: MNHEY and SVGAGI. The CDR3 loop is CASRPTSSSYNEQFF. In DNA form, the CDR3 reads TGTGCCAGCAGGCCTACTAGCAGTTCCTACAATGAGCAGTTCTTC.

The rearrangement uses TRBV27 and TRBJ2-2; tentative D call: TRBD2 (6 bases). The CDR3 totals 19 residues. CDR1 and CDR2 from the germline V gene are MNHEY and SMNVEV (reference sequence). V was shortened by 4 bases and J by 0 bases, with 21 bases between the two germline ends. The CDR3 sequence is CASSSGVRWSASNTGELFF. The CDR3 coding sequence is TGTGCCAGCAGTTCGGGGGTGCGCTGGTCCGCATCGAACACCGGGGAGCTGTTTTTT.

This chain uses TRBV11-2 with TRBJ1-3; D gene unclear. V lost 2 bases and J lost 0, with 8 bases in between. Germline values: CDR1 SGHAT, CDR2 FQNNGV. This CDR3 comprises 15 residues. The CDR3 bases are TGTGCCAGCAGCTTACAACCAGGCTCTGGAAACACCATATATTTT. Translation: CASSLQPGSGNTIYF.

The chain has TRBV6-6 and TRBJ1-1, with a possible D match to TRBD1 (5 bases). CDR1 is MNHNY and CDR2 is SVGAGI in the germline V gene (reference sequence). The V end was cut by 0 bases, the J end by 8 bases, with 19 bases between. The CDR3 totals 16 residues. CDR3 in DNA: TGTGCCAGCAGTTACTCGATCCCCAGGGAAGGATCGGAAGCTTTCTTT. It encodes CASSYSIPREGSEAFF.

This clone was counted only a few times. The rearrangement uses TRBV4-2 and TRBJ2-3; TRBD2 matches at 7 bases. The CDR3 runs 16 residues. The trim removed 5 bases at V and 5 bases at J, leaving 13 bases unmatched. Germline lookup yields CDR1 LGHNA and CDR2 YNFKEQ. CDR3 sequence reads: CASSYVASGSKDTQYF. In DNA form, the CDR3 reads TGTGCCAGCAGCTACGTGGCTAGCGGTTCGAAAGATACGCAGTATTTT.

This chain connects TRBV6-1 to TRBJ2-5, with D tentatively TRBD2 (6 bases). The CDR3 consists of 14 residues. Germline CDR1 and CDR2: MNHNS and SASEGT. V lost 6 bases and J lost 0, with 11 bases in between. The DNA for the CDR3 is TGTGCCAGCAGGCCACGGGACTACCAAGAGACCCAGTACTTC. This sequence encodes CASRPRDYQETQYF.

The rearrangement uses TRBV4-1 and TRBJ1-5; D uncertain. There are 15 residues in the CDR3. Deletions cut 3 bases from V and 0 bases from J, with 9 bases between. CDR1 and CDR2 from the germline V gene are MGHRA and YSYEKL. The CDR3 nucleotides are TGCGCCAGCAGCCATGGACTCGATAGCAATCAGCCCCAGCATTTT. Protein: CASSHGLDSNQPQHF.

About this clone: Other nucleotide sequences from this sample produce the same CDR3. V usage is TRBV7-9 and J usage is TRBJ2-7; TRBD1 matches at 9 bases. Losses at the gene ends were 5 bases for V and 6 bases for J; bases not matched to a gene: 14. The CDR3 totals 16 residues. Per the germline V gene, CDR1 is SEHNR and CDR2 is FQNEAQ (reference sequence). The CDR3 DNA reads TGTGCCAGCAGCCCGCATGGGGACAGGGATTTTTTCGAGCAGTACTTC. It is translated as CASSPHGDRDFFEQYF. The variable domain in full, with the rest retrieved from reference TRBV7-9 and TRBJ2-7, is DTGVSQNPRHKITKRGQNVTFRCDPISEHNRLYWYRQTLGQGPEFLTYFQNEAQLEKSRLLSDRFSAERPKGSFSTLEIQRTEQGDSAMYLCASSPHGDRDFFEQYFGPGTRLTVT.

The chain couples TRBV29-1 to TRBJ1-4, with unresolved D. The CDR3 sequence is 13 residues long. V was pared by 4 bases and J by 2 bases, with 8 bases between. Per the germline V gene, CDR1 is SQVTM and CDR2 is ANQGSEA. CDR3 nucleotides: TGCAGCGTTGCGGAGGGCACTAATGAAAAACTGTTTTTT. Translation gives CSVAEGTNEKLFF.

This chain links TRBV19 with TRBJ2-1; D is undetermined. Germline V gene lookup returns CDR1 LNHDA and CDR2 SQIVND (reference sequence). The CDR3 is made up of 13 amino acids. The V end was cut by 4 bases, the J end by 5 bases, with 9 bases between. CDR3 in DNA: TGTGCCAGTAGTACCGGGTATCACAATGAGCAGTTCTTC. The encoded protein is CASSTGYHNEQFF.

This chain connects TRBV6-1 to TRBJ2-7; 7 positions match TRBD2. This CDR3 contains 16 residues. Germline V gene lookup returns CDR1 MNHNS and CDR2 SASEGT. With V trimmed by 1 base and J by 4 bases, 10 bases remained unmatched. The DNA of the CDR3 is TGTGCCAGCAGTGAAGGACGCGGGAGTAAGGGTTACGAGCAGTACTTC. This gives the protein CASSEGRGSKGYEQYF.

This chain uses TRBV5-5 with TRBJ2-5, with 9 positions matching TRBD2. The CDR3 loop spans 17 amino acids. With V trimmed by 0 bases and J by 9 bases, 15 bases remained unmatched. Germline CDR1 is SGHKS and CDR2 is YYEKEE (reference sequence). CDR3 coding DNA: TGTGCCAGCAGCTTGGCTGGGACTAGCCCGACCATGAGGGCCCAGTACTTC. Encoded protein: CASSLAGTSPTMRAQYF. The variable domain in full, with the rest retrieved from reference TRBV5-5 and TRBJ2-5, is DAGVTQSPTHLIKTRGQQVTLRCSPISGHKSVSWYQQVLGQGPQFIFQYYEKEERGRGNFPDRFSARQFPNYSSELNVNALLLGDSALYLCASSLAGTSPTMRAQYFGPGTRLLVL.

This chain joins TRBV6-5 and TRBJ1-2; 8 bases fit TRBD1. The CDR3 runs 14 residues. The trim removed 6 bases at V and 4 bases at J, leaving 7 bases unmatched. CDR1 is MNHEY, CDR2 SVGAGI, per germline. The CDR3 spells CASSHRDRTYGYTF. The CDR3 DNA reads as TGTGCCAGCAGCCACCGGGACAGGACCTATGGCTACACCTTC.

The chain has TRBV5-6 and TRBJ2-1; TRBD2 might be the D (6 bases). Germline CDR1 reads SGHDT; CDR2 reads YYEEEE. The CDR3 is 14 amino acids. V was pared by 5 bases and J by 2 bases, with 11 bases between. Written as DNA, the CDR3 is TGTGCCAGCAGGCGTGGGGGGACCTACAATGAGCAGTTCTTC. This codes for CASRRGGTYNEQFF.

The V call is TRBV7-2, the J call TRBJ2-7; 8 bases line up with TRBD1. V lost 4 bases, J lost 1 base, and 6 bases stayed unmatched. Germline CDR1 SGHTA, CDR2 FQGNSA. This CDR3 comprises 15 residues. CDR3 amino acids: CASSYRDRLSYEQYF. In DNA form, the CDR3 reads TGTGCCAGCAGCTACCGGGACAGGTTATCCTACGAGCAGTACTTC.

In DNA, the CDR3 is TGTGCCAGCAGCTTAGTCTCTGAGCAGTTCTTC. Its protein is CASSLVSEQFF. The J gene is TRBJ2-1, the V gene TRBV7-9; no clear D gene. CDR3 length: 11 amino acids. Trimming pared 1 base from V and 9 bases from J, leaving 4 bases between. The germline V gene has CDR1 SEHNR and CDR2 FQNEAQ (reference sequence).

The DNA for the CDR3 is TGTGCCAGCAGCCGGACAGGGGGAAGCTCCTATAATTCACCCCTCCACTTT. Its translation: CASSRTGGSSYNSPLHF. The chain is built from TRBV5-4 and TRBJ1-6; the match to TRBD1 covers 10 bases. The CDR3 runs 17 residues. V gave up 4 bases and J gave up 0 bases; unmatched junction bases: 4. Germline CDR1 and CDR2: SGHNT and YYREEE (reference sequence). Combining the CDR3 with reference TRBV5-4 and TRBJ1-6 gives the whole variable domain ETGVTQSPTHLIKTRGQQVTLRCSSQSGHNTVSWYQQALGQGPQFIFQYYREEENGRGNFPPRFSGLQFPNYSSELNVNALELDDSALYLCASSRTGGSSYNSPLHFGNGTRLTVT.

This clone was counted once. The chain is built from TRBV7-2 and TRBJ2-5; no reliable D call. There are 12 residues in the CDR3. Germline V gives CDR1 SGHTA, CDR2 FQGNSA. Trimming pared 8 bases from V and 4 bases from J, leaving 11 bases between. CDR3 sequence reads: CASLQDAETQYF. The CDR3 DNA is TGTGCCAGCCTTCAGGATGCAGAGACCCAGTACTTC.

The CDR3: CASSQIIGTGYLYEQYF. DNA for the CDR3: TGTGCCAGCAGCCAAATCATTGGGACAGGATATCTCTACGAGCAGTACTTC. The gene calls are TRBV14 and TRBJ2-7, with 8 bases fitting TRBD1. The CDR3 is 17 amino acids. V lost 2 bases to trimming and J lost 3 bases; unmatched junction nucleotides: 12. The germline gives CDR1 SGHDN, CDR2 FVKESK.